These 22 T cell receptor beta chains were all obtained from the same sample, sequenced in a study of neurological immune-mediated disorders. TCRdb passed the 5' RACE reads through MiXCR, listing each CDR3 protein once. Here the sample spans 50,000 to 80,000 distinct CDR3 sequences, 3.4% being singletons. The source material was PBMCs. All receptors derive from a man aged 40-55 years with multiple sclerosis.

This clonotype was counted at least ten times. The chain has TRBV24-1 and TRBJ2-1; 15 bases align to TRBD2. With 0 bases clipped from V and 8 bases from J, the junction kept 10 bases outside the gene matches. This CDR3 contains 19 residues. CDR1 and CDR2 from the germline V gene are KGHDR and SFDVKD. The CDR3 region has the DNA TGTGCCACCAGTGATTTGAGGCAGGCGGGACTAGCGGGAGGTTATGAGCAGTTCTTC. Protein product: CATSDLRQAGLAGGYEQFF.

CDR3 nucleotides: TGTGCCAGCAGCGCAGAGGGCCGACGAGAGACCCAGTACTTC. Translated, it gives CASSAEGRRETQYF. This rearrangement joins TRBV9 to TRBJ2-5; D possibly corresponds to TRBD2 (5 bases). V was trimmed by 3 bases and J by 4 bases, leaving 13 bases between them. The CDR3 extends over 14 amino acids. Germline values: CDR1 SGDLS, CDR2 YYNGEE.

In its sample, this clonotype was seen many times. This chain links TRBV10-3 with TRBJ2-6, with 9 bases matching TRBD1. The V gene's germline CDR1 is ENHRY and CDR2 SYGVKD. Trimming took 8 bases from V and 0 from J; bases not matched to a gene: 8. The CDR3 is 17 amino acids. As DNA, the CDR3 is TGTGCCATCCCAGGGGACAGGGCCCTCTCTGGGGCCAACGTCCTGACTTTC. Its protein is CAIPGDRALSGANVLTF.

In its sample, this clonotype was seen many times. The V call is TRBV12-3 or TRBV12-4, the J call TRBJ1-5, with D perhaps matching TRBD1 (6 bases). Deletions cut 1 base from V and 2 bases from J, with 6 bases between. The CDR3 runs 14 residues. The CDR3 region has the DNA TGTGCCAGCAGTTTAGGGACAGGCAATCAGCCCCAGCATTTT. Translation: CASSLGTGNQPQHF.

This clonotype was detected many times. The J gene is TRBJ1-2, the V gene TRBV24-1; 10 bases are a match to TRBD1. This CDR3 spans 16 amino acids. Germline V lookup: CDR1 KGHDR, CDR2 SFDVKD. V lost 4 bases to trimming and J lost 5 bases; unmatched junction nucleotides: 9. CDR3 residues: CATSELDGTGVYGYTF. The CDR3 coding sequence is TGTGCCACCAGTGAACTGGACGGGACAGGGGTATATGGCTACACCTTC.

In the case of this clonotype: A read error may be the cause here, since a much bigger clone is one base away. The chain couples TRBV29-1 to TRBJ1-5; D gene unclear. There are 13 residues in the CDR3. Germline V lookup: CDR1 SQVTM, CDR2 ANQGSEA. The CDR3 sequence: CSVAENLNQPQNF. CDR3 DNA: TGCAGCGTTGCTGAAAACCTCAATCAGCCCCAGAATTTT.

At least ten counts were recorded for this clonotype. The rearrangement joins TRBV5-1 to TRBJ2-5; D is possibly TRBD1 (5 bases). This CDR3 has 14 amino acids. With 1 base removed from V and 0 bases from J, the gap between germline ends came to 7 bases. Looked up from germline, CDR1 is SGHRS and CDR2 is YFSETQ. The CDR3 nucleotides read TGCGCCAGCAGCTTGTCAGGGTACCAAGAGACCCAGTACTTC. Residues: CASSLSGYQETQYF. The full variable domain, rest sourced from reference TRBV5-1 and TRBJ2-5, is KAGVTQTPRYLIKTRGQQVTLSCSPISGHRSVSWYQQTPGQGLQFLFEYFSETQRNKGNFPGRFSGRQFSNSRSEMNVSTLELGDSALYLCASSLSGYQETQYFGPGTRLLVL.

There are a few counts of this clonotype. This could be a read error, since a much larger clone is one nucleotide away. The rearrangement joins TRBV20-1 to TRBJ1-3, with D possibly matching TRBD1 (6 bases). Germline CDR1 is DFQATT and CDR2 is SNEGSKA (reference sequence). The CDR3 is 14 residues long. CDR3 nucleotides: TGCAGTGCCATCCGGGGGGGCTCTGGAAAAACCATATATTTT. Its translation: CSAIRGGSGKTIYF.

This clonotype was detected ten times or more. J is TRBJ1-1 and V is TRBV20-1; no definite D call. Trimming removed 2 bases at V and 1 base at J, with 5 bases between. The CDR3 has 12 amino acids. Germline V gives CDR1 DFQATT, CDR2 SNEGSKA (reference sequence). In DNA form, the CDR3 reads TGCAGTGCTAGACAGCCGAACACTGAAGCTTTCTTT. Translated: CSARQPNTEAFF.

The sample holds many counts of this clonotype. The chain is built from TRBV28 and TRBJ1-2, with a possible D match to TRBD1 (5 bases). V was cut by 6 bases and J by 8 bases, with 16 bases left in between. The CDR3 loop spans 13 amino acids. Germline V gene lookup returns CDR1 MDHEN and CDR2 SYDVKM. CDR3 sequence (DNA): TGTGCCAGCAGCGGGCAGGGATCGGGCGGCTACACCTTC. Residues: CASSGQGSGGYTF.

As concerns this clonotype: This clone may be a read error of a much larger clone one base away. J is TRBJ2-5 and V is TRBV24-1, with 7 nucleotides matching TRBD1. V trimming: 4 bases; J trimming: 7 bases; junction bases outside the gene matches: 14. Germline CDR1 KGHDR, CDR2 SFDVKD. The CDR3 loop spans 16 amino acids. CDR3 residues: CATSDDRDSSGWTQYF. The CDR3 DNA reads TGTGCCACCAGTGACGATCGGGACAGTTCAGGGTGGACCCAGTACTTC.

This clonotype has ten or more counts. The chain carries TRBV2 and TRBJ2-1; D call uncertain. Germline CDR1 SNHLY, CDR2 FYNNEI. The CDR3 spans 11 residues. V lost 6 bases, J lost 7 bases, and 7 bases lay in between. The CDR3 DNA sequence: TGTGCCAGCAGAGATAATAATGAGCAGTTCTTC. Translation: CASRDNNEQFF.

In this sample, this clonotype turned up many times. The genes are TRBV7-2 and TRBJ2-2; the match to TRBD2 covers 8 bases. This CDR3 is 16 amino acids long. Germline V CDR1 and CDR2: SGHTA, FQGNSA. V was clipped by 1 base and J by 6 bases; unmatched bases: 7. CDR3: CASSLVWGLEAGELFF. The CDR3 region has the DNA TGTGCCAGCAGCTTAGTTTGGGGACTAGAGGCCGGGGAGCTGTTTTTT.

This clonotype occurred many times. The rearrangement joins TRBV6-5 to TRBJ2-1; TRBD2 matches 8 bases. This CDR3 is built from 13 residues. Germline V gene data show CDR1 as MNHEY and CDR2 as SVGAGI. V gave up 6 bases and J gave up 10 bases; unmatched junction bases: 8. The CDR3, as DNA: TGTGCCAGCAGGCGGGGGGTTACAATGGAGCAGTTCTTC. Translated: CASRRGVTMEQFF.

The table lists this clonotype with many counts. The chain joins TRBV20-1 to TRBJ2-3; 8 bases agree with TRBD2. The germline gives CDR1 DFQATT, CDR2 SNEGSKA (reference sequence). V dropped 1 base and J dropped 1; count of bases not matched to a gene: 4. The CDR3 runs to 15 residues. The CDR3 is CSARVGAGGTDTQYF. As DNA, the CDR3 is TGCAGTGCTAGAGTCGGAGCGGGGGGCACAGATACGCAGTATTTT.

This sequence joins TRBV5-5 and TRBJ1-5; possibly TRBD1 for D (6 bases). Germline V gene lookup returns CDR1 SGHKS and CDR2 YYEKEE (reference sequence). The CDR3 is 14 residues long. The ends were cut back, 2 bases at V and 4 bases at J, with 10 bases in the middle. CDR3 bases: TGTGCCAGCAGCTTAAAGGGGGTGAATCAGCCCCAGCATTTT. Protein: CASSLKGVNQPQHF.

This clonotype occurred many times. The gene calls are TRBV4-1 and TRBJ2-7; D is perhaps TRBD1 or TRBD2 (5 bases each). From germline, CDR1 is MGHRA and CDR2 YSYEKL. This CDR3 has 16 amino acids. Trimming left V 0 bases short and J 3 bases short, with 15 bases between. The CDR3 reads CASSQERPVRGYEQYF. CDR3 bases: TGCGCCAGCAGCCAAGAAAGGCCTGTGAGGGGCTACGAGCAGTACTTC.

The table lists this clonotype with a few counts. V is TRBV5-1 and J is TRBJ2-3; possible D gene TRBD2, 5 bases. The germline V and J ends were trimmed by 4 bases and 3 bases, with 15 bases remaining between them. Per the germline V gene, CDR1 is SGHRS and CDR2 is YFSETQ. The CDR3 is 15 amino acids. In nucleotides, the CDR3 is TGCGCCAGCAGCCCGAGGGAACTCGGGACAGATACGCAGTATTTT. Protein product: CASSPRELGTDTQYF.

The sample holds many counts of this clonotype. The chain has TRBV29-1 and TRBJ1-5; no firm D call. V gave up 4 bases and J gave up 7 bases, with 11 bases separating them. There are 12 residues in the CDR3. The germline V gene has CDR1 SQVTM and CDR2 ANQGSEA. CDR3 sequence (DNA): TGCAGCGTTGCTAGTCTAGGCCAGCCCCAGCATTTT. Its protein is CSVASLGQPQHF.

This clonotype was observed a handful of times. This chain connects TRBV5-1 to TRBJ2-7; a possible D gene is TRBD2 (5 bases). V was shortened by 4 bases and J by 6 bases, with 14 bases between the two germline ends. Germline CDR1 is SGHRS and CDR2 is YFSETQ. The CDR3 spans 13 residues. The DNA for the CDR3 is TGCGCCAGCAGCCTCGGGGATCGCGGCGAGCAGTACTTC. Protein: CASSLGDRGEQYF.

The table lists this clonotype with many counts. The chain recombines TRBV20-1 with TRBJ1-1, with D tentatively TRBD1 (6 bases). Trimming removed 1 base at V and 0 bases at J, with 6 bases between. The CDR3 totals 13 residues. Germline CDR1 is DFQATT and CDR2 is SNEGSKA (reference sequence). The CDR3 loop reads CSARGTVNTEAFF. The CDR3 DNA follows: TGCAGTGCTAGAGGGACAGTGAACACTGAAGCTTTCTTT.

This clonotype has at least ten counts. For the CDR3, the DNA is TGCGCCAGCAGCTTGGACACTAAAAACATTCAGTACTTC. It encodes CASSLDTKNIQYF. The chain recombines TRBV5-1 with TRBJ2-4; D unresolved. With 0 bases removed from V and 4 bases from J, the gap between germline ends came to 5 bases. The CDR3 contains 13 residues. CDR1 SGHRS and CDR2 YFSETQ come from the germline V gene.